Detailed here is one TCR beta chain. The data originate from a study of blood T cell repertoires in COVID-19. The data were produced by immunoSEQ multiplex PCR, yet TCRdb's version contains in-frame clones alone and is incomplete. Of around 250,000 clones in the sample, roughly four fifths were seen once. The CDR3 has 17 amino acids. The J segment lost 1 base and the V segment lost 0 bases, leaving 5 bases of the junction unmatched. Germline CDR1 and CDR2: SGHRS and YFSETQ. The sequenced sample consisted of PBMCs or T cells enriched from blood (not recorded which). The genes are TRBV5-1 and TRBJ2-7; TRBD2 agrees at 12 bases. The source is a man aged 50 to 59 who had recovered from COVID-19. In DNA form, the CDR3 reads TGCGCCAGCAGCTTGGGACTAGCGGGAGTAGGGTCCTACGAGCAGTACTTC. This translates into CASSLGLAGVGSYEQYF.